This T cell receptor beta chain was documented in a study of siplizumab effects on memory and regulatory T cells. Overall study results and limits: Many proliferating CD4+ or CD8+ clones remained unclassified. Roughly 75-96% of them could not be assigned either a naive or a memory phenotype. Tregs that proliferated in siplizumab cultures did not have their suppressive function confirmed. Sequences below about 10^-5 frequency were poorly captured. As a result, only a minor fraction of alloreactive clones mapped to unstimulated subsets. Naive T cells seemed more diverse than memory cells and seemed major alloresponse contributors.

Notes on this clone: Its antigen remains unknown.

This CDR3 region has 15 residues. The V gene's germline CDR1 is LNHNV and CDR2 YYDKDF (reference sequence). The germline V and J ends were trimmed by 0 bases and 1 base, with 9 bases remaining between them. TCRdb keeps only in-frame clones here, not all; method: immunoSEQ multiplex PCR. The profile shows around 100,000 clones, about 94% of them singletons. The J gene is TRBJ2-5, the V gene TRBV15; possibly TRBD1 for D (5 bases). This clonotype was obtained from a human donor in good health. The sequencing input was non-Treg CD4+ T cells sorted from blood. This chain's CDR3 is CATSRDQGSQETQYF. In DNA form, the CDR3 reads TGTGCCACCAGCAGAGATCAGGGTAGCCAAGAGACCCAGTACTTC. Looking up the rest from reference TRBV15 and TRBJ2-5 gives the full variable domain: DAMVIQNPRYQVTQFGKPVTLSCSQTLNHNVMYWYQQKSSQAPKLLFHYYDKDFNNEADTPDNFQSRRPNTSFCFLDIRSPGLGDTAMYLCATSRDQGSQETQYFGPGTRLLVL.